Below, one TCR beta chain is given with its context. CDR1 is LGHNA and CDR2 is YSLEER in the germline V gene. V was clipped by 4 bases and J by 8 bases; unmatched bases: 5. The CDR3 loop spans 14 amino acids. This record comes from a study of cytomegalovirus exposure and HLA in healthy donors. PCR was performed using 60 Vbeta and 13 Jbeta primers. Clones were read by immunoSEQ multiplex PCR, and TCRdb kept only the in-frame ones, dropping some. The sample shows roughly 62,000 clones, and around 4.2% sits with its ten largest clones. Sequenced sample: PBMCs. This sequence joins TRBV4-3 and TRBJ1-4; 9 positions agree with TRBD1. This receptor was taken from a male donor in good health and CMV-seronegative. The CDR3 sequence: CASSPGQGWEKLFF. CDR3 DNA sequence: TGCGCCAGCAGCCCCGGACAGGGGTGGGAAAAACTGTTTTTT.